The subject of this entry is one T cell receptor beta chain. Source study methods: Using reference gene primer amplification, nucleated cell counts were estimated. The protocol was immunoSEQ multiplex PCR, while the TCRdb copy is restricted to in-frame clones and leaves out a portion. The V and J calls and clone size are taken from that table; D and trimming were inferred from the DNA. Of 120,000 to 150,000 clones in the sample, approximately 80% were seen once. From germline, CDR1 is MDHEN and CDR2 SYDVKM. There are 16 residues in the CDR3. J gave up 8 bases and V 5 bases, and 9 bases lay outside the gene matches. The sample originates from a study of blood T cell repertoires in COVID-19. Study-wide background: Acute-phase and convalescent COVID-19 samples originated in the United States, Italy and Spain. PBMCs, B-cell-depleted T cells, or T cells were the source of the cDNA or gDNA that made up the material.

The source is a woman between 50 and 59 years old with acute or convalescent COVID-19. This chain joins TRBV28 and TRBJ1-6; 10 bases align to TRBD1. Sequenced input: peripheral blood. CDR3 DNA sequence: TGTGCCAGCAGTCCCCCGGGGACAGGGGCTCATTCACCCCTCCACTTT. This codes for CASSPPGTGAHSPLHF.